These 14 T cell receptor beta chains were sequenced from one sample in a study of response to subunit inactivated influenza vaccine. TCRdb used MiXCR to reprocess the RT-PCR reads, holding one entry per CDR3 protein. The sample lists about 780,000 distinct CDR3 sequences, approximately 18% seen once, with 9.5% to 13% in the top ten. The specimen was PBMCs from blood, collected 4 to 6 days after vaccination. These receptor sequences come from a man between 50 and 59 years old who received an inactivated influenza vaccine.

This clonotype was counted only a few times. V and J are TRBV7-9 and TRBJ2-5; 10 nucleotides align to TRBD1. Per the germline V gene, CDR1 is SEHNR and CDR2 is FQNEAQ (reference sequence). V lost 5 bases to trimming and J lost 4 bases; unmatched junction nucleotides: 10. The CDR3 has 16 residues. CDR3 sequence reads: CASSARRQGAAETQYF. CDR3 DNA: TGTGCCAGCAGCGCCCGTCGACAGGGGGCGGCAGAGACCCAGTACTTC.

This clonotype was counted at least ten times. The chain has TRBV20-1 and TRBJ2-7; D unclear. The CDR3 sequence is 12 residues long. The V end was cut by 0 bases, the J end by 3 bases, with 6 bases between. Looked up from germline, CDR1 is DFQATT and CDR2 is SNEGSKA (reference sequence). For the CDR3, the DNA is TGCAGTGCTAGAGATCTAAACTACGAGCAGTACTTC. It codes for CSARDLNYEQYF.

This clonotype appeared a few times. The J gene is TRBJ2-1, the V gene TRBV20-1, with 8 nucleotides matching TRBD1. Germline lookup yields CDR1 DFQATT and CDR2 SNEGSKA (reference sequence). Losses at the gene ends were 1 base for V and 4 bases for J; bases not matched to a gene: 12. The CDR3 extends over 17 amino acids. In DNA, the CDR3 is TGCAGTGCTAGAGCCCCCCACACAGGGGGTGGGTACAATGAGCAGTTCTTC. Residues: CSARAPHTGGGYNEQFF.

This clonotype appeared a few times. The V call is TRBV7-2, the J call TRBJ1-1; D may be TRBD1 (5 bases). Germline-derived CDR1 and CDR2 are SGHTA and FQGNSA. The V end was cut by 7 bases, the J end by 4 bases, with 16 bases between. This CDR3 contains 14 residues. CDR3 residues: CASNYGRGSTEAFF. Written as DNA, the CDR3 is TGTGCCAGCAATTATGGGAGGGGTTCCACTGAAGCTTTCTTT.

This sequence joins TRBV11-2 and TRBJ2-1; D might be TRBD1 or TRBD2, each matching 5 bases. CDR1 SGHAT and CDR2 FQNNGV come from the germline V gene. This CDR3 is 13 amino acids long. The V gene lost 1 base and the J gene lost 9 bases, with 10 bases spanning the gap. The CDR3 here is CASSLVGTTEQFF. In nucleotides, the CDR3 is TGTGCCAGCAGCTTAGTAGGGACGACTGAGCAGTTCTTC.

This clonotype was recorded a few times. The rearrangement links TRBV29-1 to TRBJ2-2; D is perhaps TRBD1 or TRBD2 (5 bases each). Deletions cut 5 bases from V and 5 bases from J, with 15 bases between. The germline gives CDR1 SQVTM, CDR2 ANQGSEA. The length of the CDR3 is 14 residues. The CDR3, as DNA: TGCAGCGTTCACTACGGGGCTCTAACCGGGGAGCTGTTTTTT. Amino acid sequence: CSVHYGALTGELFF.

This clonotype was seen a handful of times. This rearrangement joins TRBV12-3 or TRBV12-4 to TRBJ1-1; weak D call: TRBD1 (5 bases). The CDR3 loop spans 16 amino acids. V dropped 0 bases and J dropped 7 bases, with 18 bases sitting between them. The CDR3 nucleotides are TGTGCCAGCAGTTTAGCTGAGACAGCTCACTGGGTTGAAGCTTTCTTT. Residues: CASSLAETAHWVEAFF.

This clonotype occurred a few times. The V call is TRBV4-1, the J call TRBJ2-6; weak D call: TRBD2 (5 bases). Germline-derived CDR1 and CDR2 are MGHRA and YSYEKL. CDR3 length: 16 amino acids. V lost 4 bases, J lost 0 bases, and 10 bases lay in between. The CDR3 DNA is TGCGCCAGCAGCCTAGGACTGACCTCTGGGGCCAACGTCCTGACTTTC. It yields the protein CASSLGLTSGANVLTF.

This clonotype has at least ten counts. The chain recombines TRBV29-1 with TRBJ2-5; TRBD1 matches 7 bases. V lost 8 bases to trimming and J lost 5 bases; unmatched junction nucleotides: 8. Germline loops: CDR1 SQVTM, CDR2 ANQGSEA. CDR3 length: 12 residues. The CDR3 bases are TGCAGCACCCTGACAGGGTGGGAGACCCAGTACTTC. As protein: CSTLTGWETQYF. Full variable domain (missing parts from reference TRBV29-1 and TRBJ2-5): SAVISQKPSRDICQRGTSLTIQCQVDSQVTMMFWYRQQPGQSLTLIATANQGSEATYESGFVIDKFPISRPNLTFSTLTVSNMSPEDSSIYLCSTLTGWETQYFGPGTRLLVL.

V is TRBV28 and J is TRBJ2-7, with D possibly being TRBD1 (6 bases). The germline CDR1 and CDR2 sequences are MDHEN and SYDVKM. V dropped 6 bases and J dropped 3 bases, with 12 bases sitting between them. The CDR3 runs to 13 residues. As DNA, the CDR3 is TGTGCCAGCAGGCCGACAGGACTCTACGAGCAGTACTTC. It specifies CASRPTGLYEQYF. Combining the CDR3 with reference TRBV28 and TRBJ2-7 gives the whole variable domain DVKVTQSSRYLVKRTGEKVFLECVQDMDHENMFWYRQDPGLGLRLIYFSYDVKMKEKGDIPEGYSVSREKKERFSLILESASTNQTSMYLCASRPTGLYEQYFGPGTRLTVT.

This chain connects TRBV4-2 to TRBJ2-7, with 9 bases fitting TRBD1. J gave up 2 bases and V 2 bases, and 10 bases lay outside the gene matches. Germline V gene sequence: CDR1 LGHNA, CDR2 YNFKEQ. The CDR3 has 17 amino acids. The CDR3: CASSQLGTGTGPYEQYF. In nucleotides, the CDR3 is TGTGCCAGCAGCCAACTGGGAACCGGGACAGGGCCCTACGAGCAGTACTTC.

This clonotype was seen many times. The CDR3 reads CSVETDGENIQYF. The CDR3, as DNA: TGCAGCGTTGAGACGGACGGCGAAAACATTCAGTACTTC. The rearrangement joins TRBV29-1 to TRBJ2-4; D unresolved. V dropped 3 bases and J dropped 5 bases, with 11 bases sitting between them. The CDR3 spans 13 residues. CDR1 SQVTM and CDR2 ANQGSEA come from the germline V gene.

The chain recombines TRBV20-1 with TRBJ1-2; TRBD1 agrees at 7 bases. The V and J ends lost 4 bases and 6 bases, in that order; junction bases with no gene match: 5. Germline CDR1 is DFQATT and CDR2 is SNEGSKA (reference sequence). The CDR3 extends over 12 amino acids. The CDR3 loop is CSAIDRDHGYTF. CDR3 DNA: TGCAGTGCTATTGACAGGGACCATGGCTACACCTTC.

The V gene is TRBV9, the J gene TRBJ1-1, with D maybe TRBD1 (5 bases). Trimming cost V 0 bases and J 1 base, with 16 bases left between them. CDR1 and CDR2 (germline): SGDLS, YYNGEE. The CDR3 runs to 17 residues. The CDR3 DNA follows: TGTGCCAGCAGCGTAGTCGATTTTGGGGGAACGAACACTGAAGCTTTCTTT. It yields the protein CASSVVDFGGTNTEAFF.